These 6 T cell receptor beta chains were sequenced from one sample in a study of blood T cell repertoires in COVID-19 (dated by TCRdb to 2020 to 2021). Library generation was performed with the immunoSEQ multiplex PCR assay. TCRdb took this table from immuneACCESS and kept in-frame rearrangements with V and J called. Such tables lack part of the clones; where checked against another copy, unresolved V genes explain under half of the gap, and the rest is unexplained. A total of around 700,000 clones appear in this sample, 70% to 90% of them only once. In total, the top ten clones hold roughly 0.26% of the sample. The sample was peripheral blood. The receptors were gathered from a woman aged 18-29 years with acute or convalescent COVID-19.

The chain recombines TRBV5-4 with TRBJ1-6; unclear D gene. The germline V and J ends were trimmed by 0 bases and 8 bases, with 6 bases remaining between them. The CDR3 is 13 amino acids. The germline V gene encodes CDR1 SGHNT and CDR2 YYREEE (reference sequence). The CDR3 DNA is TGTGCCAGCAGCTTGGGGAGCGATTCACCCCTCCACTTT. It yields the protein CASSLGSDSPLHF.

The rearrangement links TRBV3-1 (or the pseudogene TRBV3-2) to TRBJ1-1, with D unclear. The CDR3 consists of 13 residues. From germline, CDR1 is LGHDT and CDR2 YNNKEL (reference sequence). V was shortened by 1 base and J by 0 bases, with 3 bases between the two germline ends. The CDR3 sequence is CASSQVMNTEAFF. The CDR3 DNA reads as TGTGCCAGCAGCCAAGTTATGAACACTGAAGCTTTCTTT.

This chain joins TRBV13 and TRBJ1-1; maybe TRBD1 (5 bases). CDR3 size: 15 residues. V shed 5 bases and J shed 1 base, with 14 bases lying between them. The germline V gene has CDR1 PRHDT and CDR2 FYEKMQ (reference sequence). CDR3 sequence: CASSPPGFSNTEAFF. CDR3 sequence (DNA): TGTGCCAGCAGCCCCCCAGGGTTCTCGAACACTGAAGCTTTCTTT.

Concerning this clone itself: This specimen includes other DNA sequences encoding the same CDR3. This chain uses TRBV5-4 with TRBJ2-6; no reliable D call. Per germline, CDR1 SGHNT and CDR2 YYREEE (reference sequence). With 2 bases removed from V and 0 bases from J, the gap between germline ends came to 3 bases. This CDR3 comprises 14 residues. CDR3 amino acids: CASSLYSGANVLTF. For the CDR3, the DNA is TGTGCCAGCAGCTTATACTCTGGGGCCAACGTCCTGACTTTC.

This chain uses TRBV6-5 with TRBJ1-2, with D possibly matching TRBD1 (6 bases). Per the germline V gene, CDR1 is MNHEY and CDR2 is SVGAGI. The length of the CDR3 is 15 residues. V gave up 8 bases and J gave up 8 bases, with 24 bases separating them. This chain's CDR3 is CASGRRGALSLGYTF. The DNA for the CDR3 is TGTGCCAGCGGCCGTCGGGGGGCACTTTCTTTGGGCTACACCTTC.

This clone was counted once. V usage is TRBV11-2 and J usage is TRBJ1-1; D remains unclear. The V end was cut by 8 bases, the J end by 4 bases, with 14 bases between. The CDR3 contains 13 residues. Germline CDR1 SGHAT, CDR2 FQNNGV. The CDR3 bases are TGTGCCAGCCGGGGAGGGAGTAGCACTGAAGCTTTCTTT. It yields the protein CASRGGSSTEAFF. Supplemented by reference TRBV11-2 and TRBJ1-1, the full variable domain reads EAGVAQSPRYKIIEKRQSVAFWCNPISGHATLYWYQQILGQGPKLLIQFQNNGVVDDSQLPKDRFSAERLKGVDSTLKIQPAKLEDSAVYLCASRGGSSTEAFFGQGTRLTVV.